This TCR beta chain was identified during a study of human T cells and chemical hapten exposure. TCRdb itself ran the RACE reads through MiXCR, one entry per CDR3 protein. The profile shows about 260,000 distinct CDR3 sequences, around 9.3% of them singletons. Time point of the sample: pre-sensitization, week 0. Treatment of the sample: therapeutic diphenylcyclopropenone sensitization with weekly scalp DPC. The CDR3 runs 14 residues. From germline, CDR1 is SEHNR and CDR2 FQNEAQ (reference sequence). The V gene lost 4 bases and the J gene lost 6 bases, with 15 bases spanning the gap. This clonotype was counted ten times or more.

This TCR was sampled from a woman between 35 and 50 years old with alopecia areata. Some clones in this sample may be carry-over from other donors' samples. The chain links TRBV7-9 to TRBJ1-1; D is perhaps TRBD1 (6 bases). Sequencing used whole blood, obtained in connection with sensitization to the hapten diphenylcyclopropenone (DPC). The CDR3 here is CASSSTTRGPEAFF. The CDR3 DNA reads as TGTGCCAGCAGCTCGACTACCAGGGGCCCTGAAGCTTTCTTT.